This T cell receptor (beta chain) was recorded in a study of technical replicates of blood from a handful of donors. Sequencing was performed with immunoSEQ multiplex PCR; in TCRdb, only in-frame clones are kept and a portion is missing. The sample holds about 74,000 clones, 90% to 97% seen once. Input material: T cells isolated from PBMCs. The receptor was derived from a human donor in good health.

The CDR3 region is CASRQAASTDTQYF. Written as DNA, the CDR3 is TGTGCCAGCCGGCAGGCAGCTAGCACAGATACGCAGTATTTT. V is TRBV19 and J is TRBJ2-3; D remains unclear. Trimming cost V 9 bases and J 0 bases, with 13 bases left between them. The length of the CDR3 is 14 residues. CDR1 and CDR2 (germline): LNHDA, SQIVND (reference sequence).